The clone carrying this T cell receptor (beta chain) was counted a few times. What it binds is unknown. The targeted sequencing depth was 1 in 200,000 to 1 in 1 million T cells. Here immunoSEQ multiplex PCR was the method, and the copy in TCRdb shows in-frame clones only, minus some. The sample shows 50,000 to 70,000 clones, roughly 54% of them seen only once. This sample was included in a study of cytotoxic CD8 clonotypes in ibrutinib-treated CLL. At the level of the study: With a range of 6 to 36, the median treatment time before response samples were taken was roughly twelve months. Points from the study as a whole: Upon ibrutinib response clonality rose, and upon progression it fell back toward baseline.

The starting material was PBMCs, obtained at disease progression, from a patient treated with ibrutinib. The TCR originated in a human donor with chronic lymphocytic leukemia.

The CDR3 reads CASRIGTSISNTGELFF. The DNA of the CDR3 is TGTGCCAGCAGAATCGGGACTAGTATTTCGAACACCGGGGAGCTGTTTTTT. The chain couples TRBV7-6 to TRBJ2-2; TRBD2 agrees at 8 bases. Per the germline V gene, CDR1 is SGHVS and CDR2 is FNYEAQ. The V and J ends lost 6 bases and 0 bases, in that order; junction bases with no gene match: 9. The CDR3 has 17 amino acids.